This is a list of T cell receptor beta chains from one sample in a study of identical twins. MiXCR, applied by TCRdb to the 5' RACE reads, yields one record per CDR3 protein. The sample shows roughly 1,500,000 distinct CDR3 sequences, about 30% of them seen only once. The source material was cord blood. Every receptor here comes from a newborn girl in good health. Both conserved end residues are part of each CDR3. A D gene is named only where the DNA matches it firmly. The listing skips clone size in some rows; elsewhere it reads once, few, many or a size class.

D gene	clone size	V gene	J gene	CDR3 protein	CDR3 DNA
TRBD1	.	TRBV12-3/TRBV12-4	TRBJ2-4	CASSLSTGYQNIQYF	TGTGCCAGCAGTTTGTCGACAGGGTACCAAAACATTCAGTACTTC
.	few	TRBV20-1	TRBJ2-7	CSARVSVRGYYEQYF	TGCAGTGCTAGAGTTAGCGTCCGGGGATACTACGAGCAGTACTTC
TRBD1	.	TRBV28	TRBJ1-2	CASSRQGAERGYTF	TGTGCCAGCAGCCGACAGGGGGCAGAGAGAGGCTACACCTTC
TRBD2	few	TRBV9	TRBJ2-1	CASSVEGSSGAYNEQFF	TGTGCCAGCAGCGTAGAGGGGTCTAGCGGGGCCTACAATGAGCAGTTCTTC
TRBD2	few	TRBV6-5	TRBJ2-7	CASSRTSGRKLGEQYF	TGTGCCAGCAGCCGTACTAGCGGGAGAAAGTTGGGCGAGCAGTACTTC
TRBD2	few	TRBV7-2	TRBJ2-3	CASSLELATQYF	TGTGCCAGCAGCTTAGAACTAGCGACGCAGTATTTT
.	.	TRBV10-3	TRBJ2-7	CAISEGGSYERYF	TGTGCCATCAGTGAAGGGGGATCCTACGAGCGGTACTTC
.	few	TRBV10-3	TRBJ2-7	CAISGGTREQYF	TGTGCCATCAGTGGGGGGACACGGGAGCAGTACTTC
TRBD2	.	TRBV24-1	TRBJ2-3	CATSARLAGKDTQYF	TGTGCCACCAGTGCCCGACTAGCGGGGAAAGATACGCAGTATTTT
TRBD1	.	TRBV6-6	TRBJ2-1	CASSYPQTGKIHEQFF	TGTGCCAGCAGTTACCCACAGACAGGGAAAATCCACGAGCAGTTCTTC
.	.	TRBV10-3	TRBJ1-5	CAISEWRPGKNQPQHF	TGTGCCATCAGTGAATGGCGCCCAGGGAAAAATCAGCCCCAGCATTTT
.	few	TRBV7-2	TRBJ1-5	CASSLYPQGYSNQPQHF	TGTGCCAGCAGCTTATATCCACAGGGATATAGCAATCAGCCCCAGCATTTT
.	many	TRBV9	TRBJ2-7	CASSVTGLSYEQYF	TGTGCCAGCAGCGTAACGGGACTGTCCTACGAGCAGTACTTC